What follows are 26 T cell receptor beta chains derived from one specimen sequenced in a study of cytomegalovirus exposure and HLA in healthy donors (dated by TCRdb to about 2017). The library was generated by the immunoSEQ multiplex PCR assay. A mixture of 60 forward primers for TCR Vbeta segments and 13 reverse primers for TCR Jbeta segments was used in the multiplex PCR. Drawn from immuneACCESS, this table holds only the in-frame rearrangements with V and J called that TCRdb kept. Clones are partly lost; checked studies trace under half to an unresolved V gene and leave the rest unexplained. For this sample there are about 140,000 clones; 65% to 80% appear just once. The top ten hold around 10% of the sample. Material for sequencing was PBMCs. The receptors here all came from a woman in her forties or fifties in good health and CMV-seropositive.

The chain recombines TRBV7-2 with TRBJ1-2, with 8 nucleotides matching TRBD1. V shed 5 bases and J 8 bases; nucleotides not matched to a gene: 16. Germline assignment: CDR1 SGHTA and CDR2 FQGNSA. This CDR3 contains 16 residues. CDR3 in DNA: TGTGCCAGCAGCCCGAGGACAGGGAGGGGGTTAGGGGGCTACACCTTC. This encodes CASSPRTGRGLGGYTF.

The gene calls are TRBV5-1 and TRBJ1-3; D gene unclear. The germline V and J ends were trimmed by 4 bases and 0 bases, with 11 bases remaining between them. The CDR3 runs to 15 residues. Per the germline V gene, CDR1 is SGHRS and CDR2 is YFSETQ. The CDR3 DNA reads TGCGCCAGCAGCGCGGGGAATCACTCTGGAAACACCATATATTTT. Its translation is CASSAGNHSGNTIYF.

The gene calls are TRBV30 and TRBJ2-1; 11 positions agree with TRBD2. CDR3 size: 15 residues. With V trimmed by 2 bases and J by 6 bases, 6 bases remained unmatched. The germline gives CDR1 GTSNPN, CDR2 SVGIG (reference sequence). Written as DNA, the CDR3 is TGTGCCTGGAGTAAGGTTAGCGGGGGGGCCAATGAGCAGTTCTTC. It specifies CAWSKVSGGANEQFF. The whole variable domain, filled in from reference TRBV30 and TRBJ2-1, reads SQTIHQWPATLVQPVGSPLSLECTVEGTSNPNLYWYRQAAGRGLQLLFYSVGIGQISSEVPQNLSASRPQDRQFILSSKKLLLSDSGFYLCAWSKVSGGANEQFFGPGTRLTVL.

The CDR3, as DNA: TGTGCAAGACAGGGGAAGTTAGGCTACACCTTC. Its translation is CARQGKLGYTF. The rearrangement joins TRBV21-1 to TRBJ1-2; the table assigns TRBD1, which was not confirmed against the DNA. TRBV21-1 is an annotated pseudogene. CDR3 length: 11 amino acids.

The gene calls are TRBV29-1 and TRBJ2-7, with 7 bases lining up with TRBD2. The CDR3 has 12 amino acids. V lost 5 bases and J lost 1; bases outside the gene matches: 2. Germline lookup yields CDR1 SQVTM and CDR2 ANQGSEA. For the CDR3, the DNA is TGCAGCGTTTCCGGGGGGTCCTACGAGCAGTACTTC. Its translation: CSVSGGSYEQYF.

The V call is TRBV7-8, the J call TRBJ1-2; D uncertain. The CDR3 contains 13 residues. Germline lookup yields CDR1 SGHVS and CDR2 FQNEAQ. Trimming pared 1 base from V and 7 bases from J, leaving 10 bases between. CDR3: CASSLVVESGYTF. CDR3 in DNA: TGTGCCAGCAGCTTAGTCGTCGAGAGTGGCTACACCTTC.

The sample holds a few counts of this clone. This chain uses TRBV30 with TRBJ1-2; tentatively, D is TRBD1 (6 bases). V lost 2 bases and J 4 bases, leaving 8 bases between the germline ends. CDR3 length: 12 amino acids. Germline CDR1 reads GTSNPN; CDR2 reads SVGIG (reference sequence). The CDR3: CAWSNRAYGYTF. The CDR3 region has the DNA TGTGCCTGGAGTAACAGGGCCTATGGCTACACCTTC.

The chain combines TRBV2 with TRBJ2-1; D is possibly TRBD2 (7 bases). There are 15 residues in the CDR3. From germline, CDR1 is SNHLY and CDR2 FYNNEI. The V gene lost 7 bases and the J gene lost 5 bases, with 18 bases spanning the gap. The CDR3 spells CASKLEGGLNNEQFF. The CDR3 region has the DNA TGTGCCAGCAAGTTAGAGGGGGGGTTGAACAATGAGCAGTTCTTC.

The chain combines TRBV27 with TRBJ1-6, with 8 bases that match TRBD1. Germline CDR1 and CDR2: MNHEY and SMNVEV (reference sequence). V dropped 5 bases and J dropped 8; count of bases not matched to a gene: 8. The CDR3 has 15 residues. The CDR3 here is CASSRTGWGDSPLHF. The CDR3 DNA is TGTGCCAGCAGTCGGACAGGGTGGGGCGATTCACCCCTCCACTTT.

V and J are TRBV13 and TRBJ1-3; the D is unclear. Trimming removed 5 bases from V and 4 bases from J, with 6 bases in between. This CDR3 comprises 12 residues. Germline assignment: CDR1 PRHDT and CDR2 FYEKMQ (reference sequence). As DNA, the CDR3 is TGTGCCAGCAGCCCTGAGGGAAACACCATATATTTT. Translating gives CASSPEGNTIYF.

This sequence joins TRBV4-2 and TRBJ1-2; maybe TRBD1 (5 bases). The CDR3 is 15 residues long. Germline V gene lookup returns CDR1 LGHNA and CDR2 YNFKEQ. V was clipped by 0 bases and J by 3 bases, with 11 bases between them. This CDR3 is CASSQDTGRDYGYTF. DNA for the CDR3: TGTGCCAGCAGCCAAGATACAGGCAGGGACTATGGCTACACCTTC.

The chain recombines TRBV19 with TRBJ1-2; possibly TRBD1 for D (5 bases). Germline V CDR1 and CDR2: LNHDA, SQIVND (reference sequence). Trimming cost V 5 bases and J 3 bases, with 16 bases left between them. The CDR3 contains 15 residues. The CDR3 spells CASSSPTQGYYGYTF. As DNA, the CDR3 is TGTGCCAGTAGTTCACCGACCCAGGGCTACTATGGCTACACCTTC.

The CDR3 nucleotides read TGTGCCAGTAGTATTTGGGGCAGGGACGAGCAGTACTTC. It encodes CASSIWGRDEQYF. This chain connects TRBV19 to TRBJ2-7; weak D call: TRBD1 (5 bases). This CDR3 has 13 amino acids. V lost 3 bases, J lost 5 bases, and 11 bases lay in between. The germline V gene has CDR1 LNHDA and CDR2 SQIVND (reference sequence).

This sequence joins TRBV4-2 and TRBJ1-2; D remains unclear. There are 16 residues in the CDR3. Germline assignment: CDR1 LGHNA and CDR2 YNFKEQ. V was cut by 6 bases and J by 1 base, with 18 bases left in between. CDR3 region: CASSPLPGDLNYGYTF. The CDR3 region has the DNA TGTGCCAGCAGTCCACTTCCGGGAGACCTTAACTATGGCTACACCTTC.

As regards this clone: This sample also contains other DNA sequences that code for the same CDR3. The chain combines TRBV7-2 with TRBJ2-1; 10 nucleotides line up with TRBD1. Germline V CDR1 and CDR2: SGHTA, FQGNSA. J was trimmed by 3 bases and V by 3 bases; bases with no gene match: 2. This CDR3 contains 15 residues. CDR3 nucleotide sequence: TGTGCCAGCAGCTTCGACAGGGGGCTCTACAATGAGCAGTTCTTC. Translating gives CASSFDRGLYNEQFF. Using reference TRBV7-2 and TRBJ2-1 for the parts outside the CDR3, the full variable domain is GAGVSQSPSNKVTEKGKDVELRCDPISGHTALYWYRQSLGQGLEFLIYFQGNSAPDKSGLPSDRFSAERTGGSVSTLTIQRTQQEDSAVYLCASSFDRGLYNEQFFGPGTRLTVL.

This clone was observed a few times. The V and J genes are TRBV6-5 and TRBJ2-7; TRBD1 is a possible D gene (6 bases). The CDR3 spans 14 residues. The germline V gene encodes CDR1 MNHEY and CDR2 SVGAGI. Between the trimmed V and J ends, which lost 5 bases and 4 bases, there was a span of 15 bases. CDR3 region: CASSLLDSLYEQYF. CDR3 coding DNA: TGTGCCAGCAGTCTCTTGGACAGTCTATACGAGCAGTACTTC.

This clone was counted between two and nine times. The chain has TRBV7-9 and TRBJ1-2; 7 bases are shared with TRBD1. V was pared by 1 base and J by 9 bases, with 5 bases of the junction left unmatched. The CDR3 extends over 13 amino acids. Germline V lookup: CDR1 SEHNR, CDR2 FQNEAQ (reference sequence). The CDR3 protein is CASSLVKGASYTF. The CDR3 DNA reads TGTGCCAGCAGCTTAGTGAAGGGGGCAAGCTACACCTTC.

The J gene is TRBJ1-3, the V gene TRBV19, with D perhaps matching TRBD1 (5 bases). CDR1 and CDR2 from the germline V gene are LNHDA and SQIVND (reference sequence). V lost 10 bases and J lost 0, with 16 bases in between. The CDR3 loop spans 15 amino acids. The CDR3 DNA reads as TGTGCCACCGCAAGGACATTTCTCTCTGGAAACACCATATATTTT. Translation: CATARTFLSGNTIYF.

The chain carries TRBV7-3 and TRBJ1-6, with a tentative D call TRBD1 (6 bases). Germline V gene sequence: CDR1 SGHTA, CDR2 FQGTGA. Trimming shortened V by 5 bases and J by 7 bases, and 15 bases separated the two germline ends. This CDR3 spans 15 amino acids. The CDR3 spells CASSRTRDNNSPLHF. In nucleotides, the CDR3 is TGTGCCAGCAGCAGGACCCGGGACAACAATTCACCCCTCCACTTT. Complete variable domain (other parts from reference TRBV7-3 and TRBJ1-6): GAGVSQTPSNKVTEKGKYVELRCDPISGHTALYWYRQSLGQGPEFLIYFQGTGAADDSGLPNDRFFAVRPEGSVSTLKIQRTERGDSAVYLCASSRTRDNNSPLHFGNGTRLTVT.

This clone came up once. CDR3 amino acids: CASTQRRGRNEKLFF. The CDR3 nucleotides read TGTGCCAGCACCCAGAGGCGGGGAAGGAATGAAAAACTGTTTTTT. The rearrangement uses TRBV6-5 and TRBJ1-4; D is undetermined. Trimming left V 7 bases short and J 5 bases short, with 17 bases between. The CDR3 has 15 amino acids. The germline V gene has CDR1 MNHEY and CDR2 SVGAGI.

The V gene is TRBV29-1, the J gene TRBJ1-1; 8 nucleotides match TRBD1. The CDR3 runs 15 residues. The germline V gene encodes CDR1 SQVTM and CDR2 ANQGSEA. Trimming took 7 bases from V and 5 from J; bases not matched to a gene: 15. The CDR3 reads CSAEGQGGFGTEAFF. Written as DNA, the CDR3 is TGCAGCGCGGAAGGACAGGGTGGTTTTGGGACTGAAGCTTTCTTT.

On this clone itself: The sample holds other DNA sequences that translate to the same CDR3. The chain couples TRBV2 to TRBJ2-5; no clear D. This CDR3 is built from 12 residues. The V gene's germline CDR1 is SNHLY and CDR2 FYNNEI. V lost 5 bases to trimming and J lost 5 bases, with 9 bases between them. DNA for the CDR3: TGTGCCAGCAGTCTCCTGGAGGAGACCCAGTACTTC. It yields the protein CASSLLEETQYF.

The chain has TRBV7-2 and TRBJ1-3, with D maybe TRBD1 (6 bases). V shed 7 bases and J shed 4 bases, with 17 bases lying between them. The CDR3 is 15 amino acids. Germline V CDR1 and CDR2: SGHTA, FQGNSA. The CDR3 coding sequence is TGTGCCAGCACCGTAGGATCAGGGGCCGGAAACACCATATATTTT. This gives the protein CASTVGSGAGNTIYF.

The chain combines TRBV11-2 with TRBJ1-4; D gene uncertain. The CDR3 is made up of 17 amino acids. The ends were cut back, 1 base at V and 6 bases at J, with 18 bases in the middle. Germline CDR1 SGHAT, CDR2 FQNNGV. The CDR3 bases are TGTGCCAGCAGCTTAGGAGGCAGCCTTAAAGGATATGAAAAACTGTTTTTT. Protein: CASSLGGSLKGYEKLFF.

The V call is TRBV6-1, the J call TRBJ1-5; maybe TRBD1 (6 bases). Trimming took off 1 base at V and 6 bases at J, with 13 bases between the two ends. The germline CDR1 and CDR2 sequences are MNHNS and SASEGT. This CDR3 is 15 amino acids long. This CDR3 reads CASSEGGQVRQPQHF. CDR3 DNA sequence: TGTGCCAGCAGTGAAGGGGGGCAGGTCCGTCAGCCCCAGCATTTT.

The chain uses TRBV5-1 and TRBJ2-5; tentatively, D is TRBD2 (5 bases). Germline-derived CDR1 and CDR2 are SGHRS and YFSETQ. The CDR3 totals 13 residues. The germline V and J ends were trimmed by 0 bases and 11 bases, with 14 bases remaining between them. For the CDR3, the DNA is TGCGCCAGCAGCTTGGGAGGCCGTAGCGTGCAGTACTTC. This codes for CASSLGGRSVQYF.